A single TCR beta chain is shown here with its context. Antigen: not known. This sample is drawn from a study of response to subunit inactivated influenza vaccine. From the RT-PCR reads, TCRdb called clonotypes with MiXCR, one entry per CDR3 protein. The sample lists over 650,000 distinct CDR3 sequences, under 20% seen once, with approximately 10% in the top ten. Study conclusions and caveats: Every seasonal influenza vaccination brings in few new T cells, the authors suggested.

Sequenced material: PBMCs from blood, taken around 5 days after vaccination. The TCR comes from a man in his forties or fifties who received an inactivated influenza vaccine.

In DNA form, the CDR3 reads TGTGCCAGCAGCGATCCCCCGCGGGGGCGTTACAATGAGCAGTTCTTC. This encodes CASSDPPRGRYNEQFF. The chain couples TRBV7-6 to TRBJ2-1, with D possibly matching TRBD2 (7 bases). Germline CDR1 is SGHVS and CDR2 is FNYEAQ. Deletions cut 5 bases from V and 4 bases from J, with 18 bases between. The CDR3 sequence is 16 residues long.